The 11 T cell receptor beta chains below come from one sample, sequenced in a study of T cell repertoires in aging, cancer and after chemotherapy. TRB rearrangements spanning V, D and J were amplified using mixed TRB-A/B primers. One entry per CDR3 protein, called by TCRdb with MiXCR from the multiplex PCR reads. The table records around 7,700 distinct CDR3 sequences, around half of them present only once. Peripheral blood genomic DNA, not sorted cells or RNA, was the template. The specimen was blood. These receptors all come from a human donor with a solid tumor.

This clonotype was found once. The chain is built from TRBV28 and TRBJ2-3, with 13 bases lining up with TRBD2. CDR3 length: 16 amino acids. The germline gives CDR1 MDHEN, CDR2 SYDVKM. With V trimmed by 4 bases and J by 5 bases, 6 bases remained unmatched. CDR3 in amino acids: CASSSQTSGRIDTQYF. The DNA for the CDR3 is TGTGCCAGCAGTTCGCAGACTAGCGGGAGGATAGATACGCAGTATTTT. The full variable domain, in which reference TRBV28 and TRBJ2-3 provide the parts outside the CDR3, is DVKVTQSSRYLVKRTGEKVFLECVQDMDHENMFWYRQDPGLGLRLIYFSYDVKMKEKGDIPEGYSVSREKKERFSLILESASTNQTSMYLCASSSQTSGRIDTQYFGPGTRLTVL.

This clonotype was counted a few times. The chain joins TRBV30 to TRBJ1-3; TRBD1 is a possible D gene (6 bases). The CDR3 loop spans 15 amino acids. The V gene lost 3 bases and the J gene lost 0 bases, with 12 bases spanning the gap. Germline CDR1 and CDR2: GTSNPN and SVGIG (reference sequence). As DNA, the CDR3 is TGTGCCTGGAGGTCTGACAGGAGCTCTGGAAACACCATATATTTT. Residues: CAWRSDRSSGNTIYF.

This clonotype appeared a few times. The J gene is TRBJ2-7, the V gene TRBV6-1; the D is unclear. The ends were cut back, 5 bases at V and 3 bases at J, with 5 bases in the middle. Germline assignment: CDR1 MNHNS and CDR2 SASEGT. The CDR3 runs to 11 residues. CDR3 protein: CASSLYYEQYF. Here the CDR3 DNA reads TGTGCCAGCAGTTTGTACTACGAGCAGTACTTC.

The V call is TRBV7-3, the J call TRBJ2-3; no definite D call. This CDR3 has 15 amino acids. The V end lost 5 bases, the J end lost 2 bases, and 14 bases lay between the germline ends. Germline V gene sequence: CDR1 SGHTA, CDR2 FQGTGA. The CDR3 loop is CASSKGGSYTDTQYF. The CDR3, as DNA: TGTGCCAGCAGCAAAGGTGGCAGTTACACAGATACGCAGTATTTT.

V gene TRBV2 combines with J gene TRBJ2-2; D is unclear. V lost 8 bases to trimming and J lost 0 bases, with 10 bases between them. The CDR3 totals 14 residues. CDR1 is SNHLY and CDR2 is FYNNEI in the germline V gene. The CDR3, as DNA: TGTGCCAGCCAAGGAGTTTCGAACACCGGGGAGCTGTTTTTT. Its translation: CASQGVSNTGELFF.

CDR3 loop: CSASVPRLAEGNEQFF. DNA for the CDR3: TGCAGTGCTAGTGTTCCTCGACTAGCGGAAGGAAATGAGCAGTTCTTC. This sequence joins TRBV20-1 and TRBJ2-1; 9 positions match TRBD2. V lost 3 bases and J lost 7; bases outside the gene matches: 13. The germline gives CDR1 DFQATT, CDR2 SNEGSKA (reference sequence). The CDR3 runs to 16 residues.

The V and J genes are TRBV20-1 and TRBJ1-4; no clear D gene. Germline assignment: CDR1 DFQATT and CDR2 SNEGSKA (reference sequence). V was trimmed by 3 bases and J by 5 bases, leaving 13 bases between them. The CDR3 runs to 14 residues. The CDR3 region has the DNA TGCAGTGCTAGGCGGGGTGAAGTAAATGAAAAACTGTTTTTT. It encodes CSARRGEVNEKLFF.

The chain couples TRBV29-1 to TRBJ2-1; D is undetermined. CDR3 length equals 13 residues. The germline V gene encodes CDR1 SQVTM and CDR2 ANQGSEA. The V and J ends lost 4 bases and 1 base respectively, with 8 bases between them. CDR3 residues: CSVGSGSYNEQFF. The CDR3 DNA sequence: TGCAGCGTTGGATCGGGTTCCTACAATGAGCAGTTCTTC.

The chain has TRBV19 and TRBJ1-1; D is perhaps TRBD1 (6 bases). This CDR3 has 15 amino acids. CDR1 is LNHDA and CDR2 is SQIVND in the germline V gene (reference sequence). The V end was cut by 1 base, the J end by 4 bases, with 13 bases between. The CDR3 loop reads CASSIAAGGGTEAFF. The CDR3 DNA reads as TGTGCCAGTAGTATAGCGGCCGGGGGCGGCACTGAAGCTTTCTTT.

The V and J genes are TRBV7-3 and TRBJ2-2; possibly TRBD2 for D (5 bases). The ends were cut back, 5 bases at V and 5 bases at J, with 9 bases in the middle. The CDR3 runs to 13 residues. Looked up from germline, CDR1 is SGHTA and CDR2 is FQGTGA. This CDR3 is CASSPPGTGELFF. CDR3 DNA: TGTGCCAGCAGCCCGCCGGGGACCGGGGAGCTGTTTTTT.

The chain joins TRBV6-2 or TRBV6-3 to TRBJ1-3, with a weak D call TRBD1 (5 bases). Germline loops: CDR1 MNHEY, CDR2 SVGEGT. With 1 base removed from V and 4 bases from J, the gap between germline ends came to 8 bases. CDR3 length: 14 residues. The DNA of the CDR3 is TGTGCCAGCAGTTACTTCTGGACAGGAAACACCATATATTTT. This codes for CASSYFWTGNTIYF.